This T cell receptor beta chain came from a study of T cell repertoires in cytomegalovirus infection. Study background: Both CMV infection and a matching HLA type were indicated by public TCR beta signatures. Study-wide findings and caveats: Frequencies of public TCR beta families were cumulated, and this identified carriers of CMV plus the relevant HLA. Clonotype analysis showed dominance of the ex vivo response by HLA-C-restricted CMV-specific TCR beta clonotypes.

The CDR3 extends over 13 amino acids. Trimming took 5 bases from V and 3 from J, leaving 7 bases between them. Germline assignment: CDR1 SGHTA and CDR2 FQGNSA. There are many counts of this clonotype. As yet, its antigen is unknown. A single record per CDR3 protein comes from TCRdb applying MiXCR to the reads. The table lists 200,000 to 300,000 distinct CDR3 sequences, 8% to 9.5% of them singletons. This clonotype originated in a human donor in good health (CMV status not recorded). Some clones in this sample may be carry-over from other donors' samples. Sequencing input: PBMCs. The V call is TRBV7-2, the J call TRBJ1-4, with D perhaps matching TRBD1 (5 bases). Written as DNA, the CDR3 is TGTGCCAGCAGCCGGGGGGCTAATGAAAAACTGTTTTTT. This sequence encodes CASSRGANEKLFF.